The 12 T cell receptor beta chains below were found in one sample sequenced in a study of vaccination effects on CD4 cells after COVID-19. Scientists isolated CD4+ T cells after a roughly 9-day culture period ended. Vaccination of participants consisted of two doses of either the BNT162b2 or mRNA-1273 vaccine. For these receptors, no antigen is known. Measured with immunoSEQ multiplex PCR; TCRdb has only the in-frame clones, and not every one. The sample holds 70,000 or so clones; roughly 73% are singletons and the top ten take 2% to 3%. The material was CD4+ T cells from PBMCs cultured without peptide, obtained after COVID-19 vaccination. Receptors originate from a human donor who received a COVID-19 vaccine.

This clone has more than one count but fewer than ten. This chain connects TRBV7-8 to TRBJ2-3, with 11 bases matching TRBD1. Germline lookup yields CDR1 SGHVS and CDR2 FQNEAQ. This CDR3 spans 16 amino acids. V shed 5 bases and J 4 bases; nucleotides not matched to a gene: 8. The DNA of the CDR3 is TGTGCCAGCAGCCCCCGGACAGGGGGCGGGTCAGATACGCAGTATTTT. Translated, it gives CASSPRTGGGSDTQYF.

The chain joins TRBV30 to TRBJ1-2; 7 nucleotides align to TRBD1. Trimming removed 5 bases from V and 3 bases from J; junction bases left unmatched: 15. This CDR3 contains 16 residues. Germline CDR1 and CDR2: GTSNPN and SVGIG (reference sequence). DNA of the CDR3: TGTGCCTGGCGGGGTCCCGGGGCAGGGGGATACTATGGCTACACCTTC. Translated: CAWRGPGAGGYYGYTF.

V is TRBV6-2 or TRBV6-3 and J is TRBJ1-4; D remains unclear. The CDR3 is 17 residues long. Germline V CDR1 and CDR2: MNHEY, SVGEGT. V lost 6 bases to trimming and J lost 5 bases, with 22 bases between them. The CDR3 DNA follows: TGTGCCAGCAGCCCTCGGGTCTTTACAATGAAAAATGAAAAACTGTTTTTT. Encoded protein: CASSPRVFTMKNEKLFF.

The count of this clone is one. CDR3: CASSRQQGAWEKLFF. In DNA, the CDR3 is TGTGCCAGCAGTCGACAACAGGGGGCATGGGAAAAACTGTTTTTT. The rearrangement uses TRBV6-5 and TRBJ1-4, with 9 bases lining up with TRBD1. The junction had 9 bases not matched to a gene; V was cut back by 5 bases and J by 8 bases. This CDR3 region has 15 residues. The V gene's germline CDR1 is MNHEY and CDR2 SVGAGI.

The chain employs TRBV9 and TRBJ2-5, with a weak D call TRBD2 (6 bases). CDR1 and CDR2 (germline): SGDLS, YYNGEE. The V gene lost 4 bases and the J gene lost 5 bases, with 15 bases spanning the gap. The CDR3 spans 14 residues. Here the CDR3 reads CASSRRLVDETQYF. CDR3 coding DNA: TGTGCCAGCAGCCGACGACTAGTGGACGAGACCCAGTACTTC.

This chain connects TRBV5-1 to TRBJ1-1; D is undetermined. Germline V gene data show CDR1 as SGHRS and CDR2 as YFSETQ. Trimming cost V 4 bases and J 0 bases, with 7 bases left between them. The CDR3 is made up of 13 amino acids. The CDR3 DNA follows: TGCGCCAGCAGCGGAAATGTGAACACTGAAGCTTTCTTT. Translation: CASSGNVNTEAFF.

In this sample, this clone turned up a few times. The genes are TRBV6-4 and TRBJ1-2, with D perhaps TRBD1 (5 bases). The V end was cut by 3 bases, the J end by 6 bases, with 14 bases between. The germline V gene encodes CDR1 MRHNA and CDR2 SNTAGT. This CDR3 is built from 14 residues. CDR3 protein: CASSEGRGIDGYTF. The CDR3 DNA is TGTGCCAGCAGTGAGGGTAGGGGTATCGATGGCTACACCTTC.

The genes are TRBV14 and TRBJ2-6; D remains ambiguous. Germline V gene data show CDR1 as SGHDN and CDR2 as FVKESK. This CDR3 has 16 amino acids. The V end was cut by 1 base, the J end by 0 bases, with 7 bases between. This chain's CDR3 is CASSQGSYSGANVLTF. The CDR3 region has the DNA TGTGCCAGCAGCCAAGGTAGCTACTCTGGGGCCAACGTCCTGACTTTC.

This rearrangement joins TRBV6-5 to TRBJ2-1; D not certain. Germline values: CDR1 MNHEY, CDR2 SVGAGI. Deletions cut 3 bases from V and 5 bases from J, with 5 bases between. The CDR3 runs to 12 residues. The CDR3 region is CASSYDDNEQFF. Here the CDR3 DNA reads TGTGCCAGCAGTTATGATGACAATGAGCAGTTCTTC.

The gene calls are TRBV7-8 and TRBJ1-4; D gene unclear. Looked up from germline, CDR1 is SGHVS and CDR2 is FQNEAQ. V was clipped by 4 bases and J by 0 bases, with 12 bases between them. There are 16 residues in the CDR3. The CDR3 loop is CASSSFRVATNEKLFF. In nucleotides, the CDR3 is TGTGCCAGCAGCTCCTTCAGAGTTGCAACTAATGAAAAACTGTTTTTT.

The table lists this clone with a count of one. V and J are TRBV6-5 and TRBJ2-7, with D tentatively TRBD1 (6 bases). There are 14 residues in the CDR3. Germline lookup yields CDR1 MNHEY and CDR2 SVGAGI. Trimming removed 5 bases at V and 3 bases at J, with 14 bases between. The DNA for the CDR3 is TGTGCCAGCAGTCGCAGTCGGGGACACTACGAGCAGTACGTC. Protein sequence: CASSRSRGHYEQYV.

This chain joins TRBV7-3 and TRBJ2-2; D is undetermined. V gave up 2 bases and J gave up 6 bases, with 13 bases separating them. The CDR3 runs 15 residues. Germline CDR1 reads SGHTA; CDR2 reads FQGTGA. Here the CDR3 reads CASSLAPISAGELFF. CDR3 coding DNA: TGTGCCAGCAGCTTAGCCCCGATCTCGGCCGGGGAGCTGTTTTTT.